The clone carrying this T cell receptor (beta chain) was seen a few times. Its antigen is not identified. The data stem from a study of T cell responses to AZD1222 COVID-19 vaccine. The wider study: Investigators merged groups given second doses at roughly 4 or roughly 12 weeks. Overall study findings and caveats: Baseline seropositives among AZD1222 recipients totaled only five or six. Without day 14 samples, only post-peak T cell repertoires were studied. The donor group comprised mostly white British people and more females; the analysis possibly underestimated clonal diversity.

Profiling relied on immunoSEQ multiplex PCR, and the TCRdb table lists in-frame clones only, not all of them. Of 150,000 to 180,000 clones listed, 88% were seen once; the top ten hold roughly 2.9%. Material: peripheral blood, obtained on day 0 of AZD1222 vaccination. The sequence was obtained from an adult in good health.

CDR3 in amino acids: CASSQDWGYEQYF. DNA for the CDR3: TGTGCCAGCAGCCAAGATTGGGGCTACGAGCAGTACTTC. The J gene is TRBJ2-7, the V gene TRBV3-1 (or the pseudogene TRBV3-2); no reliable D call. CDR1 is LGHDT and CDR2 is YNNKEL in the germline V gene (reference sequence). V lost 0 bases and J lost 3, with 6 bases in between. CDR3 size: 13 residues.